Reported below is one T cell receptor beta chain. The data were obtained in a study of blood T cell repertoires in COVID-19. Here immunoSEQ multiplex PCR was the method, and the copy in TCRdb shows in-frame clones only, minus some. The sample yields about 200,000 clones, approximately 83% seen once. Trimming took 5 bases from V and 0 from J; bases not matched to a gene: 13. Germline assignment: CDR1 SGHRS and CDR2 YFSETQ. This CDR3 has 17 amino acids. V is TRBV5-1 and J is TRBJ1-1; TRBD1 aligns across 7 bases. The clonotype comes from a woman aged 50 to 60 who had been exposed to COVID-19. What was sequenced was PBMCs or T cells enriched from blood (not recorded which). This chain's CDR3 is CASRRGYRGRLNTEAFF. CDR3 bases: TGCGCCAGCAGACGAGGGTACAGGGGTAGGCTGAACACTGAAGCTTTCTTT.